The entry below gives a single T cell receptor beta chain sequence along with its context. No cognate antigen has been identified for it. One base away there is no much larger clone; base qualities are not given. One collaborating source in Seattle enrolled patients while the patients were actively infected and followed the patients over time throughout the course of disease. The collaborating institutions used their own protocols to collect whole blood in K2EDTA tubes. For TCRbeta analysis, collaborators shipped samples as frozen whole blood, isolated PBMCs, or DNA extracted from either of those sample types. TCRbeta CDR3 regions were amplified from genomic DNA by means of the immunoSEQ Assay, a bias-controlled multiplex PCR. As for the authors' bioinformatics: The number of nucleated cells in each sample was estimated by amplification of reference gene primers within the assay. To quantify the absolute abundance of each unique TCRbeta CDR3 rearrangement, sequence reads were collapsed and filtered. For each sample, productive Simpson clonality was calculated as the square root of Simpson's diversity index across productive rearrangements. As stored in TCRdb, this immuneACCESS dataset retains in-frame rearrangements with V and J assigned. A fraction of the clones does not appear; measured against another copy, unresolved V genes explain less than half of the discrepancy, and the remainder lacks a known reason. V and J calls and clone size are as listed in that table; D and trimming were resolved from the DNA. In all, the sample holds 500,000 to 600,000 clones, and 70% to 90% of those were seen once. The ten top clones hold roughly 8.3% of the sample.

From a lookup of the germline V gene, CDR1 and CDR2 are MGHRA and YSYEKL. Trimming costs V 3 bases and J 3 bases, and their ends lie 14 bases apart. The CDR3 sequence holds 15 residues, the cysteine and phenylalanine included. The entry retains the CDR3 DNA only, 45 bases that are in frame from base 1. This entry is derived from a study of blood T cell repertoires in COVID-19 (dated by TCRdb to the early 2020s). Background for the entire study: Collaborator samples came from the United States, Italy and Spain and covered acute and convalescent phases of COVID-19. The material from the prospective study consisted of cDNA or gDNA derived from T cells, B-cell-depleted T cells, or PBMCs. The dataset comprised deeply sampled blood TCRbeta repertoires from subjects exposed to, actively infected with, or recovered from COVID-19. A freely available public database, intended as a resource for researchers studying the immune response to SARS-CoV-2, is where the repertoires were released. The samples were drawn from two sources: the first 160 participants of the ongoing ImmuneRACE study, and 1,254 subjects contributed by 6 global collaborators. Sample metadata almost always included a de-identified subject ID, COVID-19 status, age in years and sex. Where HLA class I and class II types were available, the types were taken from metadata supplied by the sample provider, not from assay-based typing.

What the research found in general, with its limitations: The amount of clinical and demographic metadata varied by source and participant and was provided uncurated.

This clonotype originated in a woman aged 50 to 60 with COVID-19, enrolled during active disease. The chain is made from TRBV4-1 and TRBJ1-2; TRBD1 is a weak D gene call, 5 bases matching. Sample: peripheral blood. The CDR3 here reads CASSHPLRGDYGYTF. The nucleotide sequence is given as TGCGCCAGCAGCCACCCTCTCCGGGGGGACTATGGCTACACCTTC.